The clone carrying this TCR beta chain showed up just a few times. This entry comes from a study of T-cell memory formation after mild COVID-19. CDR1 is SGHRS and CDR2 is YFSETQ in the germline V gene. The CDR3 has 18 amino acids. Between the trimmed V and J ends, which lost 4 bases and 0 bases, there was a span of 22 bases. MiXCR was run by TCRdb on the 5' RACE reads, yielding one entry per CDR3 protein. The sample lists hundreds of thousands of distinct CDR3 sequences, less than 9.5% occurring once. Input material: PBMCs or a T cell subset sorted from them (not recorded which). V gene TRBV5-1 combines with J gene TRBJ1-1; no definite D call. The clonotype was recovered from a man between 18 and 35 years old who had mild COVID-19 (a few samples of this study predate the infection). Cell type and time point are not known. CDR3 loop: CASSPPRTAGTMNTEAFF. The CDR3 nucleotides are TGCGCCAGCAGCCCCCCTCGGACCGCGGGAACCATGAACACTGAAGCTTTCTTT.